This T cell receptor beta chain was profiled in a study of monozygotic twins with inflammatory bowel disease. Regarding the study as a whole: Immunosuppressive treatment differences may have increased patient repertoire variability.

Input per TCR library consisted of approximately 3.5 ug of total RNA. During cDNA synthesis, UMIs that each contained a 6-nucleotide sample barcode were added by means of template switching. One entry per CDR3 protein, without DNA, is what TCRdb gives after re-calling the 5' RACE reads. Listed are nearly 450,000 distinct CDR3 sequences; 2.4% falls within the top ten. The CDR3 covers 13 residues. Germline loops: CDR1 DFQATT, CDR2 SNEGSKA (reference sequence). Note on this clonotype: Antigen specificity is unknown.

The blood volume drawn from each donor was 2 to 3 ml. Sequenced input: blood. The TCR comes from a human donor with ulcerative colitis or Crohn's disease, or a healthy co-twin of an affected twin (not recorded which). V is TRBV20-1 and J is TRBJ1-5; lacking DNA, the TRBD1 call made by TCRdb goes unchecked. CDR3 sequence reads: CSTELSCNQPQHF.